This T cell receptor (beta chain) was sequenced for a study of blood T cell repertoires in COVID-19. For the study at large: Samples representing acute and convalescent COVID-19 were sourced from the United States, Italy and Spain. T cells, B-cell-depleted T cells, or PBMCs supplied cDNA or gDNA.

Per the germline V gene, CDR1 is MGHRA and CDR2 is YSYEKL. Trimming took 3 bases from V and 0 from J; bases not matched to a gene: 7. This CDR3 comprises 16 residues. Seattle-derived patients entered the study during active infection and were followed longitudinally. The repertoire was sequenced with immunoSEQ multiplex PCR; TCRdb's copy has only in-frame clones and lacks some. Here the sample spans about 130,000 clones, about four fifths being singletons. The sequence was obtained from a man aged 30 to 39 with COVID-19, enrolled during active disease. The material sequenced was peripheral blood. The rearrangement links TRBV4-1 to TRBJ2-5; TRBD1 matches at 7 bases. The CDR3 protein is CASSHRQGRYQETQYF. CDR3 nucleotides: TGCGCCAGCAGCCATCGACAGGGCAGATACCAAGAGACCCAGTACTTC.